The T cell receptor (beta chain) under discussion was sequenced for a study of blood T cell repertoires in COVID-19. In the study overall: Acute and convalescent COVID-19 samples came from the United States, Italy and Spain.

Per the germline V gene, CDR1 is PRHDT and CDR2 is FYEKMQ (reference sequence). With 3 bases removed from V and 1 base from J, the gap between germline ends came to 6 bases. The CDR3 has 13 amino acids. Sequencing was performed with immunoSEQ multiplex PCR; in TCRdb, only in-frame clones are kept and a portion is missing. Found here are around 340,000 clones, 80% to 90% of them singletons; the top ten hold about 2.7%. The sample comprised peripheral blood. The clonotype was recovered from a man younger than 40 with active or convalescent COVID-19. The rearrangement uses TRBV13 and TRBJ1-1; possibly TRBD1 for D (5 bases). As DNA, the CDR3 is TGTGCCAGCAGCTTTACAGGGAACACTGAAGCTTTCTTT. Translated: CASSFTGNTEAFF.